The clone carrying this T cell receptor (beta chain) was counted only a few times. Its antigen is undetermined. The data derive from a study of early T cells in non-severe SARS-CoV-2 infection. Study-wide findings and caveats: A preference for anti-spike CD8 responses marked VDJdb matching, which missed private and CD4 specificities.

Individual cDNA molecules received unique molecular identifiers during library preparation. TCRdb re-called the 5' RACE reads through MiXCR, storing one row per CDR3 protein. The sample lists 50,000 to 60,000 distinct CDR3 sequences, approximately 7.7% occurring once. This CDR3 spans 14 amino acids. The J segment lost 9 bases and the V segment lost 5 bases, leaving 10 bases of the junction unmatched. This clonotype was sampled from an adult who was a healthcare worker with PCR-confirmed SARS-CoV-2 infection or an uninfected control (not recorded which). This chain links TRBV12-3 or TRBV12-4 with TRBJ2-1, with TRBD1 matching over 7 bases. The sequenced sample was whole blood. CDR3 sequence (DNA): TGTGCCAGCAGTCCCTCCCCACAGGGGAGTGAGCAGTTCTTC. This codes for CASSPSPQGSEQFF.